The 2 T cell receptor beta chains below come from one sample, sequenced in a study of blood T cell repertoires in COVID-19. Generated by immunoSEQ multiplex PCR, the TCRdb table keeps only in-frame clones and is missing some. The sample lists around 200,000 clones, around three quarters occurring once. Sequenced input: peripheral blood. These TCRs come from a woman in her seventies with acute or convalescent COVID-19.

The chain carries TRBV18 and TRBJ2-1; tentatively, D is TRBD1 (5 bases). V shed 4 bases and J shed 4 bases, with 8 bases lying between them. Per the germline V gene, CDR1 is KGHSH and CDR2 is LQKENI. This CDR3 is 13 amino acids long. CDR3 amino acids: CASSQDSYNEQFF. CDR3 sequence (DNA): TGTGCCAGCTCACAAGACAGTTACAATGAGCAGTTCTTC. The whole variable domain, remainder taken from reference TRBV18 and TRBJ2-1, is NAGVMQNPRHLVRRRGQEARLRCSPMKGHSHVYWYRQLPEEGLKFMVYLQKENIIDESGMPKERFSAEFPKEGPSILRIQQVVRGDSAAYFCASSQDSYNEQFFGPGTRLTVL.

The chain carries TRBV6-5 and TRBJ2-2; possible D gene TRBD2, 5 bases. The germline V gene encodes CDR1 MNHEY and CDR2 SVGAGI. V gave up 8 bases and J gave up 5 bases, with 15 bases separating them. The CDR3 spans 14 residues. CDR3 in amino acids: CASYEAAGTGELFF. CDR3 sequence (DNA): TGTGCCAGCTACGAGGCCGCGGGTACCGGGGAGCTGTTTTTT.